This record concerns one T cell receptor beta chain sequence. No antigen is known for it. This sample is drawn from a study of T cell repertoires in cytomegalovirus infection. Study-level background: Public TCR beta signatures provided an indication of both CMV infection and a matching HLA type. Study-wide points: CMV-specific TCR beta clonotypes restricted by HLA-C were the ones dominating the ex vivo response.

Germline loops: CDR1 LNHDA, CDR2 SQIVND (reference sequence). The length of the CDR3 is 15 residues. Trimming cost V 5 bases and J 6 bases, with 14 bases left between them. MiXCR was run by TCRdb on the reads, yielding one entry per CDR3 protein. The sample carries fewer than 1,000,000 distinct CDR3 sequences, roughly 31% recorded once. The sequencing here drew on cultured CD8+ T cells from PBMCs, taken from culture after CMV antigen stimulation. This clonotype was obtained from a human donor in good health (CMV status not recorded). Some clones in this sample may be carry-over from other donors' samples. This rearrangement joins TRBV19 to TRBJ2-6, with a weak D call TRBD2 (6 bases). The CDR3 coding sequence is TGTGCCAGTAGTGCGGGACCCCAAAAGGCCAACGTCCTGACTTTC. Translating gives CASSAGPQKANVLTF. The full variable domain, with the rest looked up from reference TRBV19 and TRBJ2-6, is DGGITQSPKYLFRKEGQNVTLSCEQNLNHDAMYWYRQDPGQGLRLIYYSQIVNDFQKGDIAEGYSVSREKKESFPLTVTSAQKNPTAFYLCASSAGPQKANVLTFGAGSRLTVL.